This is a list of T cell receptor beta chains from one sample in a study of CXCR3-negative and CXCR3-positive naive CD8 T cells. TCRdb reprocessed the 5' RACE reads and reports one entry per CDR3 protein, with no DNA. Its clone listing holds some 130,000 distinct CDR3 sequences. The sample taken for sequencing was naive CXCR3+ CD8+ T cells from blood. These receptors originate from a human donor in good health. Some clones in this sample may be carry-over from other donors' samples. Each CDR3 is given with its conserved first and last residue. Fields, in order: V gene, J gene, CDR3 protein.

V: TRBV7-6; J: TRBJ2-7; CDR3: CASSLEVSGVYEQYF
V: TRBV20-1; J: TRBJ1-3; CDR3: CSARGRQDSGNTIYF
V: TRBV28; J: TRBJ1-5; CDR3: CASSLYGNSNQPQHF
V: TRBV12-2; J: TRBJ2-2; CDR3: CASRQERSPAGELFF
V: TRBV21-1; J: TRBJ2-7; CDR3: CASSAPGQGVCEQYF
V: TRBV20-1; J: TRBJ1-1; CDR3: CSAPQTGRKTHTEAFF
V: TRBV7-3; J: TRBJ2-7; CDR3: CASSFDRAGIYEQYF
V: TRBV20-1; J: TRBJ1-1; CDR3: CSVREGDTEAFF
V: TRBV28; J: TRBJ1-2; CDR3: CASLRQGEGYTF
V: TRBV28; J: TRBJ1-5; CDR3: CASNPRGVSNQPQHF
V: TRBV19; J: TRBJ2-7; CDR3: CASSMDGEAYEQYF
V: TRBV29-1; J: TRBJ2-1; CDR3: CSVLSSGSGNEQFF
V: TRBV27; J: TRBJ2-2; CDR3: CASSLTASVTGELFF
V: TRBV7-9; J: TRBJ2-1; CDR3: CASSPQGLAGVGRNEQFF
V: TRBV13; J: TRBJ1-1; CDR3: CASSLRQGLAEAFF
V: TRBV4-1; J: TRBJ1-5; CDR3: CASSQVQIDRNNQPQHF
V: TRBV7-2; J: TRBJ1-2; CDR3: CASSSGTHYGYTF
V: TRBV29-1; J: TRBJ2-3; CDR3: CSGTGDFGTDTQYF
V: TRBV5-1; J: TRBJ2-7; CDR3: CASSQRGDYEQYF
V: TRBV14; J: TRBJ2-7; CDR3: CASSQLALLAGVTYEQYF
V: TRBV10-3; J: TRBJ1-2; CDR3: CVIRTEPGQGADGYTF
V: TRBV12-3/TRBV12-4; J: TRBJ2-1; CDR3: CASTLRTSGVLNNEQFF
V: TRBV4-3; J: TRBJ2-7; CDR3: CASSQDRGSPYEQYF
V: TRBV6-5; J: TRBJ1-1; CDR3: CASSYGVTAGTEAFF
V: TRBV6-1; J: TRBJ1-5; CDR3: CASSEEVQTNGQPQHF
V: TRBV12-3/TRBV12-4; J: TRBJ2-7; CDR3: CASTTRGGHSYEQYF
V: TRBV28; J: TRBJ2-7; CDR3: CASSPGEDYEQYF
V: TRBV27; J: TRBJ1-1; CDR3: CASSLSYGGAEAFF
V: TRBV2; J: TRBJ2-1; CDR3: CASEAEGFNEQFF
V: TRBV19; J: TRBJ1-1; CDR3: CASSMVQLNTEAFF
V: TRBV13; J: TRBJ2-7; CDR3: CASSPPLGFGGKGLAGPYEQYF
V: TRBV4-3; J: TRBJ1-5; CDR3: CASSQDYRGYSNQPQHF